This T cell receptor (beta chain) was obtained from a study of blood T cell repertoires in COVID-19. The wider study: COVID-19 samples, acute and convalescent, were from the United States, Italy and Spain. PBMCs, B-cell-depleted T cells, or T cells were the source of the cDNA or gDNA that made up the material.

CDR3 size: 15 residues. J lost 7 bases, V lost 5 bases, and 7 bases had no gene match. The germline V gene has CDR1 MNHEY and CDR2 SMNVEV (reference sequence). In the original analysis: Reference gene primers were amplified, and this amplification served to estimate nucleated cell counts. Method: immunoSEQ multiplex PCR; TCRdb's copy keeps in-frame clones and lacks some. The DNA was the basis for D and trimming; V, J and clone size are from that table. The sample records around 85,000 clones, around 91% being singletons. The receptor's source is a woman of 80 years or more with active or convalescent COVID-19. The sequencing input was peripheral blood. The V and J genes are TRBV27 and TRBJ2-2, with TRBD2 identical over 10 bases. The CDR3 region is CASSLTSGIGGELFF. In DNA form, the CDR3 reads TGTGCCAGCAGTCTTACTAGCGGGATAGGCGGGGAGCTGTTTTTT.